A single sample gave rise to the 24 T cell receptor beta chains below, sequenced in a study of regulatory T cells in long-lasting Graves disease. TCR beta libraries were built with iRepertoire HTBI primers and Arm-PCR of CDR3 regions. TCRdb reprocessed the multiplex PCR reads via MiXCR and lists one record per CDR3 protein. The sample includes 360,000 or so distinct CDR3 sequences, approximately 15% seen only once; the top ten take roughly 30%. Time point specified: newly diagnosed GD, antithyroid drugs for less than 3 months. From RNA extracted from PBMCs, the TCR library was made. The data were also submitted as part of a second study, on T cells in Graves' hyperthyroidism and ophthalmopathy.

Here the sequenced sample was peripheral blood mononuclear cells (PBMCs), taken at new diagnosis, from a patient treated with antithyroid drugs. The receptors come from a man in his forties with Graves disease.

About this clonotype itself: A read error may be the cause here, since a much bigger clone is one base away. Lacking the conserved final phenylalanine or tryptophan, this CDR3 likely reflects a read error. This chain joins TRBV5-1 and TRBJ1-2; D not certain. This CDR3 is 15 amino acids long. In germline, CDR1 is SGHRS, CDR2 YFSETQ. The V end lost 4 bases, the J end lost 2 bases, and 15 bases lay between the germline ends. CDR3 sequence reads: CASSHKADGNYGYTY. In DNA, the CDR3 is TGCGCCAGCAGCCACAAGGCAGACGGGAACTATGGCTACACCTAC.

This clonotype was seen repeatedly, ten times or more. The CDR3 sequence: CASSQGPAGEDTQYF. As DNA, the CDR3 is TGTGCCAGCAGCCAAGGCCCGGCTGGGGAGGATACGCAGTATTTT. The chain has TRBV3-1 and TRBJ2-3; tentative D call: TRBD2 (5 bases). Germline CDR1 reads LGHDT; CDR2 reads YNNKEL (reference sequence). The V gene lost 1 base and the J gene lost 6 bases, with 14 bases spanning the gap. The CDR3 is made up of 15 amino acids.

This clonotype showed up many times. The J gene is TRBJ1-1, the V gene TRBV7-9; tentative D call: TRBD1 (5 bases). Germline V lookup: CDR1 SEHNR, CDR2 FQNEAQ (reference sequence). The V end lost 6 bases, the J end lost 3 bases, and 14 bases lay between the germline ends. The CDR3 spans 14 residues. CDR3 amino acids: CASSQTGDDTEAFF. CDR3 DNA: TGTGCCAGCAGTCAAACCGGGGACGACACTGAAGCTTTCTTT. The variable domain in full, with the rest retrieved from reference TRBV7-9 and TRBJ1-1, is DTGVSQNPRHKITKRGQNVTFRCDPISEHNRLYWYRQTLGQGPEFLTYFQNEAQLEKSRLLSDRFSAERPKGSFSTLEIQRTEQGDSAMYLCASSQTGDDTEAFFGQGTRLTVV.

This chain links TRBV3-1 with TRBJ2-3, with no clear D. The CDR3 covers 13 residues. V was trimmed by 0 bases and J by 7 bases, leaving 8 bases between them. Germline V gives CDR1 LGHDT, CDR2 YNNKEL (reference sequence). The CDR3 DNA reads TGTGCCAGCAGCCAAGATTTGTGGAATACGCAGTATTTT. Amino acid sequence: CASSQDLWNTQYF.

This clonotype was counted a few times. The chain is built from TRBV12-5 and TRBJ1-5; maybe TRBD1 (6 bases). V was pared by 4 bases and J by 5 bases, with 18 bases between. Germline V gene sequence: CDR1 LGHNT, CDR2 FRNRAP. This CDR3 is built from 16 residues. The CDR3 bases are TGTGCTAGTGGTTGGGACCGCGTGGGGGGCCATCAGCCCCAGCATTTT. Its translation is CASGWDRVGGHQPQHF.

This clonotype was detected many times. This chain connects TRBV7-9 to TRBJ2-1; D remains ambiguous. The length of the CDR3 is 16 residues. Germline CDR1 and CDR2: SEHNR and FQNEAQ (reference sequence). V was pared by 5 bases and J by 2 bases, with 16 bases between. The CDR3 DNA is TGTGCCAGCAGCGAGTCGGACGGGCTCCCCTACAATGAGCAGTTCTTC. The encoded protein is CASSESDGLPYNEQFF.

This clonotype occurred a few times. The V call is TRBV6-1, the J call TRBJ2-7, with 9 bases identical to TRBD2. J gave up 1 base and V 3 bases, and 4 bases lay outside the gene matches. From germline, CDR1 is MNHNS and CDR2 SASEGT. The CDR3 length is 15 residues. The CDR3 loop is CASSEGLAKSYEQYF. Here the CDR3 DNA reads TGTGCCAGCAGTGAGGGACTAGCCAAATCCTACGAGCAGTACTTC.

This clonotype was counted many times. The chain recombines TRBV3-1 with TRBJ2-7; D not certain. This CDR3 comprises 12 residues. CDR1 is LGHDT and CDR2 is YNNKEL in the germline V gene (reference sequence). V lost 0 bases, J lost 5 bases, and 5 bases lay in between. CDR3 DNA sequence: TGTGCCAGCAGCCAAGATTACCACGAGCAGTACTTC. Translating it yields CASSQDYHEQYF.

Details on this clonotype: With a much larger clone just one base away, this may be a read error. This rearrangement joins TRBV29-1 to TRBJ2-1; TRBD2 matches 9 bases. Germline-derived CDR1 and CDR2 are SQVTM and ANQGSEA. CDR3 length equals 14 residues. CDR3 sequence reads: CIVSGGFSYNEQFF. The CDR3 nucleotides read TGCATCGTGAGCGGGGGGTTCTCCTACAATGAGCAGTTCTTC.

V gene TRBV7-2 combines with J gene TRBJ1-6; D may be TRBD1 (5 bases). The CDR3 spans 15 residues. Germline CDR1 reads SGHTA; CDR2 reads FQGNSA. V lost 4 bases to trimming and J lost 7 bases, with 14 bases between them. In DNA, the CDR3 is TGTGCCAGCAGCTCACAGGCAGGGTGGAATTCACCCCTCCACTTT. It yields the protein CASSSQAGWNSPLHF. The full variable domain, with the rest looked up from reference TRBV7-2 and TRBJ1-6, is GAGVSQSPSNKVTEKGKDVELRCDPISGHTALYWYRQSLGQGLEFLIYFQGNSAPDKSGLPSDRFSAERTGGSVSTLTIQRTQQEDSAVYLCASSSQAGWNSPLHFGNGTRLTVT.

J is TRBJ2-7 and V is TRBV27, with 10 nucleotides matching TRBD1. The CDR3 contains 15 residues. The germline V gene encodes CDR1 MNHEY and CDR2 SMNVEV (reference sequence). With V trimmed by 6 bases and J by 2 bases, 7 bases remained unmatched. DNA of the CDR3: TGTGCCAGCAGCCGAAGCGACAGGGGGCCCTACGAGCAGTACTTC. Its translation: CASSRSDRGPYEQYF.

This clonotype was observed at least ten times. This chain connects TRBV28 to TRBJ2-7, with 8 bases lining up with TRBD2. Trimming took 5 bases from V and 1 from J; bases not matched to a gene: 4. The CDR3 is made up of 14 amino acids. The germline CDR1 and CDR2 sequences are MDHEN and SYDVKM. CDR3 DNA sequence: TGTGCCAGCAGTCTCCCGGGGGGGTCCTACGAGCAGTACTTC. It specifies CASSLPGGSYEQYF.

The chain uses TRBV5-4 and TRBJ2-3; 7 nucleotides line up with TRBD2. With 4 bases clipped from V and 5 bases from J, the junction kept 10 bases outside the gene matches. The CDR3 has 15 amino acids. Germline CDR1 and CDR2: SGHNT and YYREEE (reference sequence). CDR3 sequence: CASSADGGSRDTQYF. The CDR3, as DNA: TGTGCCAGCAGCGCCGACGGGGGGTCCCGAGATACGCAGTATTTT.

This clonotype was detected only a few times. One base away lies a much larger clone, so this may be a sequencing read error. No conserved phenylalanine or tryptophan is present at the end of the CDR3, so a read error is the likely explanation. J is TRBJ2-3 and V is TRBV3-1; TRBD2 might be the D (5 bases). CDR1 and CDR2 (germline): LGHDT, YNNKEL (reference sequence). The length of the CDR3 is 14 residues. Trimming left V 6 bases short and J 0 bases short, with 10 bases between. The CDR3 loop is CASSRWTSTDTQYL. The CDR3 coding sequence is TGTGCCAGCAGTCGATGGACTAGCACAGATACGCAGTATCTT.

This clonotype appeared many times. This sequence joins TRBV3-1 and TRBJ2-3, with 7 nucleotides matching TRBD1. The germline V gene encodes CDR1 LGHDT and CDR2 YNNKEL (reference sequence). The length of the CDR3 is 14 residues. Trimming at V came to 6 bases and at J to 0 bases, leaving 3 bases not matched to a gene. Here the CDR3 reads CASRGTASTDTQYF. The CDR3 DNA is TGTGCCAGCAGGGGGACAGCAAGCACAGATACGCAGTATTTT.

This clonotype was counted only a few times. This chain connects TRBV30 to TRBJ1-6; D might be TRBD1 (5 bases). The CDR3 loop spans 15 amino acids. Germline V gene sequence: CDR1 GTSNPN, CDR2 SVGIG (reference sequence). Trimming removed 1 base at V and 7 bases at J, with 14 bases between. The CDR3 reads CAWSARTGENSPLHF. The CDR3, as DNA: TGTGCCTGGAGTGCCCGGACGGGGGAGAATTCACCCCTCCACTTT.

This clonotype has only a few counts. The chain combines TRBV19 with TRBJ2-6, with 10 bases aligning to TRBD1. The V gene end was trimmed by 5 bases and the J gene end by 2 bases; junction bases not matched to a gene: 6. Germline values: CDR1 LNHDA, CDR2 SQIVND (reference sequence). The CDR3 has 17 residues. This CDR3 reads CASSPPGQGTGANVLTF. DNA of the CDR3: TGTGCCAGTAGTCCCCCGGGACAGGGGACTGGGGCCAACGTCCTGACTTTC.

This clonotype has ten or more counts. J is TRBJ2-7 and V is TRBV6-5; D may match TRBD1 or TRBD2 (6 bases each). Germline CDR1 MNHEY, CDR2 SVGAGI. CDR3 length: 14 amino acids. V was trimmed by 2 bases and J by 5 bases, leaving 13 bases between them. The CDR3 loop is CASSYPPGEDEQYF. The CDR3 nucleotides read TGTGCCAGCAGTTACCCGCCAGGGGAGGACGAGCAGTACTTC.

This clonotype came up many times. This chain uses TRBV12-3 or TRBV12-4 with TRBJ1-1; D uncertain. V dropped 3 bases and J dropped 1 base, with 12 bases sitting between them. The CDR3 spans 15 residues. Here the CDR3 reads CASSFSSTTNTEAFF. Here the CDR3 DNA reads TGTGCCAGCAGTTTTTCCTCCACAACGAACACTGAAGCTTTCTTT.

The V gene is TRBV6-2 or TRBV6-3, the J gene TRBJ2-2, with 8 bases aligning to TRBD2. Germline V gene sequence: CDR1 MNHEY, CDR2 SVGEGT. This CDR3 has 13 residues. Trimming cost V 11 bases and J 3 bases; bases outside gene matches: 5. CDR3: CAVTLADTGELFF. In DNA, the CDR3 is TGTGCCGTCACACTAGCGGACACCGGGGAGCTGTTTTTT.

This clonotype was counted only a few times. V usage is TRBV4-1 and J usage is TRBJ1-2; 12 bases are a match to TRBD1. The J segment lost 6 bases and the V segment lost 6 bases, leaving 8 bases of the junction unmatched. The CDR3 runs to 15 residues. Germline V gene data show CDR1 as MGHRA and CDR2 as YSYEKL. The CDR3 DNA follows: TGCGCCAGCAGTTACACGGGACAGGGGGCTAATGGCTACACCTTC. Protein product: CASSYTGQGANGYTF.

At least ten counts were recorded for this clonotype. The chain has TRBV5-6 and TRBJ1-5; D not certain. CDR1 and CDR2 (germline): SGHDT, YYEEEE. Between the trimmed V and J ends, which lost 1 base and 3 bases, there was a span of 8 bases. The CDR3 consists of 14 residues. CDR3 nucleotide sequence: TGTGCCAGCAGCTTGCGGCAGTCCAATCAGCCCCAGCATTTT. Translated: CASSLRQSNQPQHF.

The genes are TRBV29-1 and TRBJ2-7, with 12 bases fitting TRBD1. The ends lost 4 bases at V and 7 bases at J; junction bases unmatched: 8. CDR1 and CDR2 (germline): SQVTM, ANQGSEA. The CDR3 totals 14 residues. CDR3 DNA: TGCAGCGTTGGAATGGGACAGGGGGCATGGGAGCAGTACTTC. Encoded protein: CSVGMGQGAWEQYF.

This clonotype was recorded at least ten times. The chain carries TRBV28 and TRBJ2-7; no clear D gene. Germline V gene sequence: CDR1 MDHEN, CDR2 SYDVKM. Deletions cut 4 bases from V and 3 bases from J, with 10 bases between. The length of the CDR3 is 13 residues. CDR3 loop: CASSSPLYYEQYF. The CDR3, as DNA: TGTGCCAGCAGTTCTCCCCTCTACTACGAGCAGTACTTC.